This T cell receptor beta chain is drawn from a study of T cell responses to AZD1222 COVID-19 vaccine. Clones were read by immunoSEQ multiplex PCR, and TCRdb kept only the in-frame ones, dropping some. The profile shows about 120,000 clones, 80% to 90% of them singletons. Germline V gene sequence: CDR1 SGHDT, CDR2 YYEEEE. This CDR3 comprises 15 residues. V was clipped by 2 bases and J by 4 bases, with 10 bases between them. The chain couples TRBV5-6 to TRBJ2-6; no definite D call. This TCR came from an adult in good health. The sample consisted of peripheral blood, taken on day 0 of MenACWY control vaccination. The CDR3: CASSFLDGGANVLTF. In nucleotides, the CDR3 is TGTGCCAGCAGCTTCCTCGACGGCGGGGCCAACGTCCTGACTTTC.